The 18 T cell receptor beta chains listed next were all sequenced from one sample in a study of blood T cells in healthy people across ages. For the second PCR, which ran for about 6 to 12 cycles, a sample-barcoded 5' primer and a J-beta primer mix were used. TCRdb independently ran MiXCR on the 5' RACE reads; one entry per CDR3 protein. The data show around 870,000 distinct CDR3 sequences, 29% seen once. Source material: blood. The receptors were gathered from an elderly woman in good health.

This clonotype has just a few counts. The V call is TRBV9, the J call TRBJ2-3, with 7 bases identical to TRBD2. The CDR3 extends over 15 amino acids. Germline V gene data show CDR1 as SGDLS and CDR2 as YYNGEE. Unmatched junction bases numbered 11, after V lost 4 bases and J lost 6 bases. The CDR3 is CASSPGGGSWDTQYF. The CDR3 nucleotides read TGTGCCAGCAGCCCAGGCGGGGGTTCATGGGATACGCAGTATTTT.

This clonotype was detected many times. The J gene is TRBJ2-3, the V gene TRBV25-1; no definite D call. The CDR3 totals 11 residues. Germline values: CDR1 MGHDK, CDR2 SYGVNS. Trimming removed 6 bases from V and 5 bases from J, with 6 bases in between. Here the CDR3 reads CASRQGDTQYF. CDR3 sequence (DNA): TGTGCCAGCAGACAAGGAGATACGCAGTATTTT.

This clonotype has only one observation. The gene calls are TRBV2 and TRBJ2-7; 13 bases match TRBD2. The assigned J gene may be wrong: the sequence end matches TRBJ2-5 better. Germline V gives CDR1 SNHLY, CDR2 FYNNEI. The length of the CDR3 is 17 residues. DNA for the CDR3: TGTGCCAGCAGTGAATCGATGACTAGCGGGGGGCGAGAGACCCAGTACTTC. Protein product: CASSESMTSGGRETQYF.

The V gene is TRBV11-3, the J gene TRBJ1-1, with unresolved D. This CDR3 has 16 residues. Germline values: CDR1 SGHNT, CDR2 YENEEA. V lost 5 bases, J lost 0 bases, and 16 bases lay in between. This CDR3 reads CASSPRQARMNTEAFF. In DNA form, the CDR3 reads TGTGCCAGCAGCCCCCGGCAGGCGCGCATGAACACTGAAGCTTTCTTT.

This clonotype was seen a handful of times. This chain connects TRBV6-2 or TRBV6-3 to TRBJ1-2; tentatively, D is TRBD1 (5 bases). Looked up from germline, CDR1 is MNHEY and CDR2 is SVGEGT. This CDR3 contains 15 residues. Trimming removed 2 bases at V and 0 bases at J, with 10 bases between. The CDR3 DNA follows: TGTGCCAGCAGTTACGAGTCAGGGACTAACTATGGCTACACCTTC. This translates into CASSYESGTNYGYTF.

A note on this clonotype: Possible read error: a much larger clone is one base away. The chain joins TRBV7-9 to TRBJ1-4; no definite D call. Germline loops: CDR1 SEHNR, CDR2 FQNEAQ (reference sequence). CDR3 size: 15 residues. V lost 4 bases, J lost 1 base, and 10 bases lay in between. This CDR3 reads CASSSYIRTNEKLFF. CDR3 sequence (DNA): TGTGCCAGCAGCTCATACATAAGAACTAATGAAAAACTGTTTTTT. Full variable domain (rest looked up from reference TRBV7-9 and TRBJ1-4): DTGVSQNPRHKITKRGQNVTFRCDPISEHNRLYWYRQTLGQGPEFLTYFQNEAQLEKSRLLSDRFSAERPKGSFSTLEIQRTEQGDSAMYLCASSSYIRTNEKLFFGSGTQLSVL.

Notes on this clonotype: A much larger clone lies one base from this, so it may be a read error. The chain links TRBV20-1 to TRBJ2-3; tentative D call: TRBD2 (6 bases). There are 14 residues in the CDR3. Germline assignment: CDR1 DFQATT and CDR2 SNEGSKA (reference sequence). The ends were cut back, 5 bases at V and 5 bases at J, with 17 bases in the middle. As DNA, the CDR3 is TGCAGTGCTTCCTTGGGGGGTGCAGGAGATACGCAGTATTTT. It specifies CSASLGGAGDTQYF.

This clonotype was picked up many times. This chain links TRBV28 with TRBJ2-7; 7 bases agree with TRBD1. The CDR3 extends over 13 amino acids. CDR1 is MDHEN and CDR2 is SYDVKM in the germline V gene. J was trimmed by 2 bases and V by 7 bases; bases with no gene match: 5. The CDR3 is CASNRGATYEQYF. The CDR3 coding sequence is TGTGCCAGCAACAGGGGCGCAACCTACGAGCAGTACTTC.

This clonotype came up many times. The genes are TRBV12-3 or TRBV12-4 and TRBJ1-5; D uncertain. The V gene lost 5 bases and the J gene lost 0 bases, with 17 bases spanning the gap. The CDR3 spans 17 residues. This CDR3 reads CASSPAALMHSNQPQHF. The CDR3 coding sequence is TGTGCCAGCAGTCCCGCCGCCCTAATGCATAGCAATCAGCCCCAGCATTTT.

In its sample, this clonotype was seen many times. The V gene is TRBV30, the J gene TRBJ2-7; D remains unclear. V was shortened by 8 bases and J by 0 bases, with 17 bases between the two germline ends. CDR3 length equals 14 residues. Germline V gene data show CDR1 as GTSNPN and CDR2 as SVGIG (reference sequence). The CDR3 DNA is TGTGCCGGGTCGGGCAGAATTAGCTCCTACGAGCAGTACTTC. Amino acid sequence: CAGSGRISSYEQYF.

This clonotype has a count of ten or more. The chain has TRBV9 and TRBJ2-1; 10 bases line up with TRBD1. Germline values: CDR1 SGDLS, CDR2 YYNGEE. J gave up 2 bases and V 0 bases, and 2 bases lay outside the gene matches. The CDR3 is 16 residues long. In DNA, the CDR3 is TGTGCCAGCAGCGTAGTGGGGACAGGGGCCTACAATGAGCAGTTCTTC. Translation gives CASSVVGTGAYNEQFF.

V is TRBV7-2 and J is TRBJ2-7; D may correspond to TRBD1 or TRBD2 (6 bases each). The CDR3 loop spans 15 amino acids. Trimming left V 0 bases short and J 3 bases short, with 12 bases between. Germline CDR1 reads SGHTA; CDR2 reads FQGNSA. CDR3 loop: CASSLARGPIYEQYF. The CDR3 nucleotides read TGTGCCAGCAGCTTAGCACGGGGGCCGATCTACGAGCAGTACTTC.

This clonotype was counted many times. This chain uses TRBV7-2 with TRBJ2-5, with 12 positions matching TRBD2. The germline CDR1 and CDR2 sequences are SGHTA and FQGNSA. The CDR3 extends over 16 amino acids. Losses at the gene ends were 0 bases for V and 10 bases for J; bases not matched to a gene: 9. The CDR3 DNA sequence: TGTGCCAGCAGCTTAGCCCTAGCGGGGGGGCAGCGGAGCCAGTACTTC. Its translation: CASSLALAGGQRSQYF.

This clonotype has a count of ten or more. This rearrangement joins TRBV12-3 or TRBV12-4 to TRBJ1-2; 7 bases fit TRBD1. V was pared by 5 bases and J by 5 bases, with 8 bases of the junction left unmatched. This CDR3 is built from 14 residues. This CDR3 is CASSPSGGDYGYTF. CDR3 nucleotide sequence: TGTGCCAGCAGTCCCTCAGGGGGGGATTATGGCTACACCTTC.

This clonotype occurred many times. The gene calls are TRBV7-9 and TRBJ2-3; 9 bases agree with TRBD2. V lost 6 bases to trimming and J lost 3 bases; unmatched junction nucleotides: 4. The CDR3 extends over 14 amino acids. The germline V gene has CDR1 SEHNR and CDR2 FQNEAQ (reference sequence). CDR3 in amino acids: CASRRTSETDTQYF. CDR3 sequence (DNA): TGTGCCAGCAGACGGACTAGCGAAACAGATACGCAGTATTTT.

The chain links TRBV5-6 to TRBJ1-4; no clear D gene. The germline CDR1 and CDR2 sequences are SGHDT and YYEEEE. The CDR3 has 15 amino acids. Deletions cut 3 bases from V and 6 bases from J, with 15 bases between. The CDR3 here is CASSSETVWDEKLFF. The CDR3 region has the DNA TGTGCCAGCAGCTCAGAGACGGTCTGGGATGAAAAACTGTTTTTT.

This clonotype was picked up a small number of times. This may stem from a read error, because a much larger clone lies one nucleotide away. The CDR3 here is CASRLGLAVIETQYF. The CDR3 DNA reads as TGTGCCAGCAGACTGGGACTAGCGGTAATAGAGACCCAGTACTTC. The chain links TRBV7-2 to TRBJ2-5, with 11 bases matching TRBD2. The germline gives CDR1 SGHTA, CDR2 FQGNSA. V lost 6 bases, J lost 4 bases, and 7 bases stayed unmatched. The CDR3 extends over 15 amino acids.

This clonotype was found a few times. V is TRBV15 and J is TRBJ1-5; 7 nucleotides align to TRBD1. Germline V gene sequence: CDR1 LNHNV, CDR2 YYDKDF (reference sequence). The V gene end was trimmed by 0 bases and the J gene end by 2 bases; junction bases not matched to a gene: 4. The CDR3 runs 16 residues. This CDR3 is CATSRDQGGRNQPQHF. The CDR3 DNA is TGTGCCACCAGCAGAGATCAAGGGGGCCGCAATCAGCCCCAGCATTTT.